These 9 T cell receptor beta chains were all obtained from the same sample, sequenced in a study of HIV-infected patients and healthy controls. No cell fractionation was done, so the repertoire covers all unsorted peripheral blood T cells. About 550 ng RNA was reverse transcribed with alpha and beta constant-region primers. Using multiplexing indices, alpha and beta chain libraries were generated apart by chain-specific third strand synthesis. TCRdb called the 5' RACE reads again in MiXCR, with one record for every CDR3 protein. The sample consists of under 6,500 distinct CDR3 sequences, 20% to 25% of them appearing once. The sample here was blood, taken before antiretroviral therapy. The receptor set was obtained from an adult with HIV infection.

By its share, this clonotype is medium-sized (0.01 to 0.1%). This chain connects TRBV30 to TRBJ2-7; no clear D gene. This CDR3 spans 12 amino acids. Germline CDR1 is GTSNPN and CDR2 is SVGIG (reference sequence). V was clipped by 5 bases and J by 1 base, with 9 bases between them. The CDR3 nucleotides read TGTGCCTGGGCGGCCGGGTCCTACGAGCAGTACTTC. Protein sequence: CAWAAGSYEQYF.

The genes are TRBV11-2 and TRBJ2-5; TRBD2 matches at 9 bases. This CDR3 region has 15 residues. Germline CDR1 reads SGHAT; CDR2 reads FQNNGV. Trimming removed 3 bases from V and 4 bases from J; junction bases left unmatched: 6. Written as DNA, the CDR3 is TGTGCCAGCAGCTTTGTAGCGGGGGTTGGAGAGACCCAGTACTTC. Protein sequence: CASSFVAGVGETQYF. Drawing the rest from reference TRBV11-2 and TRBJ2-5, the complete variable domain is EAGVAQSPRYKIIEKRQSVAFWCNPISGHATLYWYQQILGQGPKLLIQFQNNGVVDDSQLPKDRFSAERLKGVDSTLKIQPAKLEDSAVYLCASSFVAGVGETQYFGPGTRLLVL.

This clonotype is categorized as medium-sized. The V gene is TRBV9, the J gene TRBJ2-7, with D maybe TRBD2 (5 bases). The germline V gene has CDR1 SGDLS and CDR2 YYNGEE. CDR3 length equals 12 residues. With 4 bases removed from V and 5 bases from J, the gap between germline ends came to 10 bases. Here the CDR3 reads CASSPGGDEQYF. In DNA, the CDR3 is TGTGCCAGCAGCCCCGGAGGTGACGAGCAGTACTTC. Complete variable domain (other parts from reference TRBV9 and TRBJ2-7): DSGVTQTPKHLITATGQRVTLRCSPRSGDLSVYWYQQSLDQGLQFLIQYYNGEERAKGNILERFSAQQFPDLHSELNLSSLELGDSALYFCASSPGGDEQYFGPGTRLTVT.

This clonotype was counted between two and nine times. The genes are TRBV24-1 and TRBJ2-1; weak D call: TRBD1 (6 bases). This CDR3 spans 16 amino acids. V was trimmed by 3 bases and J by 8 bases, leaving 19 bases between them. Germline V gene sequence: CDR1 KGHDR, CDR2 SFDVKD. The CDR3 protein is CATSDTGTATVYEQFF. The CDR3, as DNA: TGTGCCACCAGTGATACAGGGACGGCAACTGTCTATGAGCAGTTCTTC.

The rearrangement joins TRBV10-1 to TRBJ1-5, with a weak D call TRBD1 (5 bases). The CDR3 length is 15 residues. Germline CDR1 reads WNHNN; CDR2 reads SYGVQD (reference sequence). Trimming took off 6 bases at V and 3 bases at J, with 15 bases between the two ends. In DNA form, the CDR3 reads TGCGCCAGCAGCGGGGACTGGGATAACAATCAGCCCCAGCATTTT. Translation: CASSGDWDNNQPQHF.

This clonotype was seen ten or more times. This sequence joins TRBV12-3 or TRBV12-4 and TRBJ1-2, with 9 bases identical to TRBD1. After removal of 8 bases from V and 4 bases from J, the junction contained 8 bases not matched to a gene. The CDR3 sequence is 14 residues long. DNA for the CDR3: TGTGCCAGCTCAGACCGGGACAGGGCCTATGGCTACACCTTC. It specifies CASSDRDRAYGYTF.

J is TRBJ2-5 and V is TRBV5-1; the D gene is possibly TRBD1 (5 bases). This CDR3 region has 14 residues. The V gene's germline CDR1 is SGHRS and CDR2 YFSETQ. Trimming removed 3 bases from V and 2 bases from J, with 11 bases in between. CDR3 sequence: CASSSRTSQETQYF. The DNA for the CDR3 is TGCGCCAGCAGCTCACGGACATCACAAGAGACCCAGTACTTC.

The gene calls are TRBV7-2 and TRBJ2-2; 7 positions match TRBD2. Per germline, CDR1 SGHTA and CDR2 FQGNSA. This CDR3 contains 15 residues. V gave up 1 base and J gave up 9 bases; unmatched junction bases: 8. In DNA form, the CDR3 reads TGTGCCAGCAGCTTAGAACGGGGGGTCCTCTGGGAGCTGTTTTTT. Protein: CASSLERGVLWELFF.

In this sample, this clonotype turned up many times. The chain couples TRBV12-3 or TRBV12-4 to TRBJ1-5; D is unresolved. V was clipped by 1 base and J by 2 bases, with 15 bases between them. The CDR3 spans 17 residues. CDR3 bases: TGTGCCAGCAGTTTAGTGGCGGTTATCGAGGGCAATCAGCCCCAGCATTTT. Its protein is CASSLVAVIEGNQPQHF.